The 32 T cell receptor beta chains below come from one sample, sequenced in a study of blood T cell repertoires in COVID-19. Generated by immunoSEQ multiplex PCR, the TCRdb table keeps only in-frame clones and is missing some. The sample consists of just under 85,000 clones, about 83% of them appearing once. Sequencing was performed on peripheral blood. The receptors here all came from a woman aged 80 or over with acute or convalescent COVID-19.

CDR3 sequence (DNA): TGTGCCAGCAGCTTGGACTCAGGGACAGGGTTTCCCTACGAGCAGTACTTC. It encodes CASSLDSGTGFPYEQYF. The genes are TRBV5-6 and TRBJ2-7; 9 positions match TRBD1. From germline, CDR1 is SGHDT and CDR2 YYEEEE. The CDR3 runs 17 residues. The V and J ends lost 0 bases and 2 bases, in that order; junction bases with no gene match: 9.

This clone showed up just once. V gene TRBV24-1 combines with J gene TRBJ2-3; tentative D call: TRBD1 (6 bases). The length of the CDR3 is 16 residues. In germline, CDR1 is KGHDR, CDR2 SFDVKD. Trimming took off 2 bases at V and 2 bases at J, with 13 bases between the two ends. CDR3 loop: CATSDSPGQNTDTQYF. DNA for the CDR3: TGTGCCACCAGTGATTCCCCGGGACAAAACACAGATACGCAGTATTTT.

The chain employs TRBV28 and TRBJ1-1, with TRBD1 matching 8 bases. V dropped 6 bases and J dropped 1; count of bases not matched to a gene: 7. The V gene's germline CDR1 is MDHEN and CDR2 SYDVKM. The length of the CDR3 is 15 residues. The CDR3 loop is CASRAGQGWNTEAFF. CDR3 DNA: TGTGCCAGCAGAGCCGGACAGGGCTGGAACACTGAAGCTTTCTTT.

The CDR3: CASSTTGLNSPLHF. The CDR3 DNA is TGTGCCAGCAGCACCACAGGGCTAAATTCACCCCTCCACTTT. This chain joins TRBV11-2 and TRBJ1-6, with D possibly matching TRBD1 (6 bases). The germline V gene has CDR1 SGHAT and CDR2 FQNNGV. Trimming took off 5 bases at V and 7 bases at J, with 12 bases between the two ends. This CDR3 spans 14 amino acids.

The chain joins TRBV10-3 to TRBJ2-5; TRBD2 agrees at 8 bases. This CDR3 spans 14 amino acids. The trim removed 4 bases at V and 5 bases at J, leaving 6 bases unmatched. CDR1 and CDR2 (germline): ENHRY, SYGVKD. This CDR3 reads CAISGQRESETQYF. The CDR3 bases are TGTGCCATCAGTGGCCAGCGGGAGTCTGAGACCCAGTACTTC.

The genes are TRBV6-5 and TRBJ1-1, with a weak D call TRBD1 (6 bases). The CDR3 extends over 13 amino acids. Germline values: CDR1 MNHEY, CDR2 SVGAGI. V was trimmed by 2 bases and J by 9 bases, leaving 13 bases between them. The CDR3 loop reads CASSYNIQGKAFF. The CDR3 DNA reads TGTGCCAGCAGTTACAACATACAGGGAAAAGCTTTCTTT.

The V and J genes are TRBV19 and TRBJ1-2, with 7 nucleotides matching TRBD1. Germline V gene sequence: CDR1 LNHDA, CDR2 SQIVND (reference sequence). V trimming: 3 bases; J trimming: 6 bases; junction bases outside the gene matches: 4. The CDR3 loop spans 13 amino acids. The CDR3 spells CASSIGRGDGYTF. The CDR3 nucleotides are TGTGCCAGTAGTATCGGCAGGGGGGATGGCTACACCTTC. Based on the CDR3 plus reference TRBV19 and TRBJ1-2, the full variable domain is DGGITQSPKYLFRKEGQNVTLSCEQNLNHDAMYWYRQDPGQGLRLIYYSQIVNDFQKGDIAEGYSVSREKKESFPLTVTSAQKNPTAFYLCASSIGRGDGYTFGSGTRLTVV.

As regards this clone: This same CDR3 is encoded by further DNA sequences in the sample. The chain uses TRBV6-1 and TRBJ2-2; 8 nucleotides agree with TRBD1. Germline loops: CDR1 MNHNS, CDR2 SASEGT. Trimming removed 2 bases from V and 4 bases from J; junction bases left unmatched: 3. The CDR3 totals 15 residues. The DNA for the CDR3 is TGTGCCAGCAGTGAACAGGGGGCGGGCACCGGGGAGCTGTTTTTT. Protein: CASSEQGAGTGELFF.

The rearrangement links TRBV15 to TRBJ1-1; TRBD1 matches 9 bases. The CDR3 covers 16 residues. Germline V gene sequence: CDR1 LNHNV, CDR2 YYDKDF (reference sequence). Trimming took 3 bases from V and 2 from J; bases not matched to a gene: 7. The CDR3 sequence: CATSSRDRVYNTEAFF. CDR3 coding DNA: TGTGCCACCAGCAGCCGGGACAGGGTGTATAACACTGAAGCTTTCTTT.

This clone has just a few counts. V gene TRBV19 combines with J gene TRBJ1-5; D perhaps matches TRBD1 (6 bases). V gave up 8 bases and J gave up 0 bases, with 14 bases separating them. The CDR3 sequence is 15 residues long. Germline CDR1 and CDR2: LNHDA and SQIVND (reference sequence). This CDR3 reads CASEGGAGSNQPQHF. CDR3 nucleotide sequence: TGTGCCAGTGAGGGGGGGGCGGGTAGCAATCAGCCCCAGCATTTT.

The rearrangement links TRBV19 to TRBJ2-4; D gene unclear. The germline CDR1 and CDR2 sequences are LNHDA and SQIVND (reference sequence). This CDR3 has 14 amino acids. Between the trimmed V and J ends, which lost 3 bases and 3 bases, there was a span of 9 bases. CDR3 protein: CASSITVGKNIQYF. CDR3 DNA: TGTGCCAGTAGTATCACGGTTGGCAAAAACATTCAGTACTTC.

The chain carries TRBV2 and TRBJ1-2; a possible D gene is TRBD1 (6 bases). Between the trimmed V and J ends, which lost 2 bases and 7 bases, there was a span of 11 bases. The CDR3 is made up of 13 amino acids. Germline lookup yields CDR1 SNHLY and CDR2 FYNNEI. CDR3 sequence reads: CASSEQGSGGYTF. Here the CDR3 DNA reads TGTGCCAGCAGTGAACAGGGGTCGGGTGGCTACACCTTC.

V and J are TRBV3-1 (or the pseudogene TRBV3-2) and TRBJ2-5; tentatively, D is TRBD2 (6 bases). The CDR3 is made up of 15 amino acids. V was cut by 0 bases and J by 5 bases, with 13 bases left in between. The germline V gene has CDR1 LGHDT and CDR2 YNNKEL (reference sequence). Written as DNA, the CDR3 is TGTGCCAGCAGCCAAGATCCGGGAGTAGAGGAGACCCAGTACTTC. This codes for CASSQDPGVEETQYF.

The V gene is TRBV29-1, the J gene TRBJ1-5; 9 nucleotides agree with TRBD1. The CDR3 contains 14 residues. The V segment lost 5 bases and the J segment 4 bases; nucleotides outside the gene matches: 6. CDR1 and CDR2 from the germline V gene are SQVTM and ANQGSEA. This CDR3 reads CSVTTGGNNQPQHF. CDR3 DNA: TGCAGCGTTACGACAGGGGGTAATAATCAGCCCCAGCATTTT.

This clone has just one count. The chain links TRBV7-9 to TRBJ2-5; 7 bases are shared with TRBD2. From germline, CDR1 is SEHNR and CDR2 FQNEAQ (reference sequence). J gave up 5 bases and V 5 bases, and 8 bases lay outside the gene matches. CDR3 size: 14 residues. The CDR3 coding sequence is TGTGCCAGCAGCCGCTTCGGCGGGAGTGAGACCCAGTACTTC. Protein: CASSRFGGSETQYF.

This chain joins TRBV3-1 (or the pseudogene TRBV3-2) and TRBJ2-7, with 8 nucleotides matching TRBD1. This CDR3 has 16 residues. Trimming cost V 0 bases and J 6 bases; bases outside gene matches: 10. Germline V lookup: CDR1 LGHDT, CDR2 YNNKEL (reference sequence). The DNA of the CDR3 is TGTGCCAGCAGCCAAGACTCCGGGACAGGTCGTCTCGAGCAGTACTTC. This translates into CASSQDSGTGRLEQYF.

In this sample, this clone turned up a few times. The rearrangement uses TRBV7-2 and TRBJ2-2, with 9 bases identical to TRBD1. V lost 5 bases and J lost 4; bases outside the gene matches: 2. The CDR3 totals 14 residues. CDR1 SGHTA and CDR2 FQGNSA come from the germline V gene. This CDR3 is CASSPTGGTGELFF. CDR3 bases: TGTGCCAGCAGCCCGACAGGGGGCACCGGGGAGCTGTTTTTT. The complete variable domain, with remaining parts taken from reference TRBV7-2 and TRBJ2-2, reads GAGVSQSPSNKVTEKGKDVELRCDPISGHTALYWYRQSLGQGLEFLIYFQGNSAPDKSGLPSDRFSAERTGGSVSTLTIQRTQQEDSAVYLCASSPTGGTGELFFGEGSRLTVL.

In regard to this clone: Other nucleotide sequences in the sample specify the same CDR3. This chain uses TRBV10-2 with TRBJ2-7; D is ambiguous. Per the germline V gene, CDR1 is WSHSY and CDR2 is SAAADI. V was clipped by 2 bases and J by 3 bases, with 5 bases between them. The CDR3 sequence is 12 residues long. CDR3: CASSELSYEQYF. Here the CDR3 DNA reads TGCGCCAGCAGTGAGCTTAGCTACGAGCAGTACTTC.

The chain couples TRBV7-2 to TRBJ1-3; TRBD1 aligns across 8 bases. V trimming: 0 bases; J trimming: 3 bases; junction bases outside the gene matches: 4. CDR1 is SGHTA and CDR2 is FQGNSA in the germline V gene. The CDR3 has 16 residues. Here the CDR3 DNA reads TGTGCCAGCAGCTTAGCGGGACAGGAAGGTGGAAACACCATATATTTT. This sequence encodes CASSLAGQEGGNTIYF.

The chain combines TRBV18 with TRBJ2-5, with a tentative D call TRBD2 (6 bases). Trimming pared 6 bases from V and 2 bases from J, leaving 10 bases between. Germline CDR1 is KGHSH and CDR2 is LQKENI. The CDR3 loop spans 13 amino acids. CDR3 nucleotide sequence: TGTGCCAGCTCGGAGGGTCCGCAAGAGACCCAGTACTTC. This gives the protein CASSEGPQETQYF.

On this clone: The junction departs from the called germline gene at one end, perhaps through a read error. The chain is built from TRBV11-2 and TRBJ2-4, with D perhaps TRBD1 (6 bases). The CDR3 has 15 amino acids. Germline V gene data show CDR1 as SGHAT and CDR2 as FQNNGV. The CDR3 protein is CASSLGPGTNPSSEF. The CDR3 DNA sequence: TGTGCCAGCAGCTTAGGCCCCGGGACAAACCCCAGCAGTGAGTTC.

The chain is built from TRBV16 and TRBJ2-7, with D tentatively TRBD1 (6 bases). Trimming left V 2 bases short and J 0 bases short, with 8 bases between. In germline, CDR1 is KGHSY, CDR2 FQNENV. The CDR3 sequence is 14 residues long. The CDR3 DNA sequence: TGTGCCAGCAGCCAAGGGGACACCTCCTACGAGCAGTACTTC. Encoded protein: CASSQGDTSYEQYF.

The chain uses TRBV5-1 and TRBJ1-3, with no clear D. The CDR3 contains 13 residues. Trimming shortened V by 4 bases and J by 0 bases, and 5 bases separated the two germline ends. CDR1 and CDR2 (germline): SGHRS, YFSETQ. CDR3 coding DNA: TGCGCCAGCAGCCTAACCTCTGGAAACACCATATATTTT. Protein sequence: CASSLTSGNTIYF.

The CDR3 DNA reads TGTGCCAGCAGTTTAGGGGCTAGCGGGTCCAATGAGCAGTTCTTC. Protein: CASSLGASGSNEQFF. The V gene is TRBV28, the J gene TRBJ2-1; 8 nucleotides align to TRBD2. The CDR3 is 15 amino acids. V was pared by 2 bases and J by 6 bases, with 6 bases of the junction left unmatched. Germline V CDR1 and CDR2: MDHEN, SYDVKM.

The V gene is TRBV5-1, the J gene TRBJ1-5; 12 bases fit TRBD1. The CDR3 runs 15 residues. Germline CDR1 reads SGHRS; CDR2 reads YFSETQ. Trimming took 4 bases from V and 6 from J; bases not matched to a gene: 5. The DNA for the CDR3 is TGCGCCAGCAGCCCGGGGACAGGGGGCCGTCAGCCCCAGCATTTT. Amino acid sequence: CASSPGTGGRQPQHF.

This clone was seen just once. The J gene is TRBJ2-4, the V gene TRBV5-1, with TRBD2 identical over 11 bases. The CDR3 sequence is 17 residues long. Losses at the gene ends were 2 bases for V and 0 bases for J; bases not matched to a gene: 4. Germline CDR1 is SGHRS and CDR2 is YFSETQ. The CDR3 DNA reads as TGCGCCAGCAGCTTAAACCTAGCGGGAGGAGCCAAAAACATTCAGTACTTC. Protein product: CASSLNLAGGAKNIQYF.

This chain links TRBV24-1 with TRBJ1-4, with D possibly TRBD1 on 6 matching bases. The CDR3 loop spans 14 amino acids. Germline CDR1 KGHDR, CDR2 SFDVKD. V was shortened by 3 bases and J by 8 bases, with 12 bases between the two germline ends. The CDR3 DNA is TGTGCCACCAGTGATCCCGCCAGGGGCGAAAAACTGTTTTTT. Amino acids: CATSDPARGEKLFF.

The V gene is TRBV28, the J gene TRBJ2-5; 10 bases agree with TRBD1. The CDR3 totals 15 residues. V was pared by 3 bases and J by 4 bases, with 5 bases of the junction left unmatched. Germline V gene lookup returns CDR1 MDHEN and CDR2 SYDVKM. The CDR3: CASSFMTGGAETQYF. As DNA, the CDR3 is TGTGCCAGCAGTTTTATGACAGGGGGCGCAGAGACCCAGTACTTC.

V gene TRBV5-6 combines with J gene TRBJ2-3, with 10 bases identical to TRBD1. Germline CDR1 reads SGHDT; CDR2 reads YYEEEE. There are 16 residues in the CDR3. Unmatched junction bases numbered 7, after V lost 4 bases and J lost 2 bases. The CDR3 sequence is CASSRDRGRDTDTQYF. In nucleotides, the CDR3 is TGTGCCAGCAGCAGAGACAGGGGGCGCGACACAGATACGCAGTATTTT.

The rearrangement uses TRBV12-5 and TRBJ2-1; 12 bases map to TRBD2. The CDR3 runs 17 residues. Germline CDR1 and CDR2: LGHNT and FRNRAP. The trim removed 5 bases at V and 3 bases at J, leaving 8 bases unmatched. CDR3 region: CASGPRGLAGIYNEQFF. The CDR3 DNA follows: TGTGCTAGTGGTCCCCGGGGACTAGCGGGTATCTACAATGAGCAGTTCTTC.

The chain recombines TRBV3-1 (or the pseudogene TRBV3-2) with TRBJ2-7; TRBD2 aligns across 7 bases. CDR1 is LGHDT and CDR2 is YNNKEL in the germline V gene (reference sequence). V trimming: 1 base; J trimming: 2 bases; junction bases outside the gene matches: 8. This CDR3 spans 16 amino acids. The DNA for the CDR3 is TGTGCCAGCAGCCAAGTCTCCGGGGGGTTACCCTACGAGCAGTACTTC. Translating gives CASSQVSGGLPYEQYF.

This rearrangement joins TRBV6-2 or TRBV6-3 to TRBJ2-1, with 10 bases lining up with TRBD2. CDR1 MNHEY and CDR2 SVGEGT come from the germline V gene. This CDR3 has 13 amino acids. The junction had 4 bases not matched to a gene; V was cut back by 5 bases and J by 9 bases. The CDR3 reads CASSKREGAEQFF. The CDR3 bases are TGTGCCAGCAGTAAGCGGGAGGGCGCTGAGCAGTTCTTC.